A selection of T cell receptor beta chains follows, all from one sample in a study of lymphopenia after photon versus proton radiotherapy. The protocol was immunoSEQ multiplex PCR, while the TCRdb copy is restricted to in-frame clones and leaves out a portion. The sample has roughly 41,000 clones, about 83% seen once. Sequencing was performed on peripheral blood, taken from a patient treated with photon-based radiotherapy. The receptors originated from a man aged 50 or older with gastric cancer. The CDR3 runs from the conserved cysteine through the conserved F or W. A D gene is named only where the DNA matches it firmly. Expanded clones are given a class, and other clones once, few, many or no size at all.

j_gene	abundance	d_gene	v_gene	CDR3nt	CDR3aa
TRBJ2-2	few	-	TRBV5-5	TGTGCCAGCAGCTTTGATCCTTCCGGGGAGCTGTTTTTT	CASSFDPSGELFF
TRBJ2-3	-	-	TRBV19	TGTGCCAGTAGTTTCGGGAGAACAGATACGCAGTATTTT	CASSFGRTDTQYF
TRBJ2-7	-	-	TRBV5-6	TGTGCCAGCAGCTTGGACGGATTCTCCTACGAGCAGTACTTC	CASSLDGFSYEQYF
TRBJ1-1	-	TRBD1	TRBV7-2	TGTGCCAGCAGCATCCGACAGGGCGACACTGAAGCTTTCTTT	CASSIRQGDTEAFF
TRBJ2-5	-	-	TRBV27	TGTGCCAGCAGCGAGCAGGGGGAGACCCAGTACTTC	CASSEQGETQYF
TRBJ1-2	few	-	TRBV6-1	TGTGCCAGCAGTGAGTATGGCGGCTACACCTTC	CASSEYGGYTF
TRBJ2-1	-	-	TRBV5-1	TGCGCCAGCAGCTTGGCAGGGTTGGGAAACAATGAGCAGTTCTTC	CASSLAGLGNNEQFF
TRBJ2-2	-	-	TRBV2	TGTGCCAGCAACCCCCAGGGTCACACCGGGGAGCTGTTTTTT	CASNPQGHTGELFF
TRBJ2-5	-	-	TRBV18	TGTGCCAGCTCACCAAGGATGGGCAAAGAGACCCAGTACTTC	CASSPRMGKETQYF
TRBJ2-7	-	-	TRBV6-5	TGTGCCAGCAGTTACCGCATGGATCAAGGCGGCGAGCAGTACTTC	CASSYRMDQGGEQYF
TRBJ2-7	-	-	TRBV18	TGTGCCAGCTCATCACAGACCTACGAGCAGTACTTC	CASSSQTYEQYF
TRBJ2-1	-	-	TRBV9	TGTGCCAGCAGCGTATTGGTAGATGAGCAGTTCTTC	CASSVLVDEQFF
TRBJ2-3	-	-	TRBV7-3	TGTGCCAGCAGCTTAGCGGGGCCCACAGATACGCAGTATTTT	CASSLAGPTDTQYF
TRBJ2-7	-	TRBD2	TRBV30	TGTGCCTGGAGTCCATGGGGACTAGCGCAGTACGAGCAGTACTTC	CAWSPWGLAQYEQYF
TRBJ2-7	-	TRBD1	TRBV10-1	TGCGCCAGCAGCCTCCGGACAGGGAACCGCGAGCAGTACTTC	CASSLRTGNREQYF
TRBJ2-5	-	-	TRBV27	TGTGCCAGCAGTTTAGAGGGACTCTCCCAAGAGACCCAGTACTTC	CASSLEGLSQETQYF
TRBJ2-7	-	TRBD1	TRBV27	TGTGCCAGCAGTTTCGAGACAGGGGACAGCTACGAGCAGTACTTC	CASSFETGDSYEQYF
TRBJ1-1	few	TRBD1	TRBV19	TGTGCCAGTAGGGACAGGGGGCTGAACACTGAAGCTTTCTTT	CASRDRGLNTEAFF
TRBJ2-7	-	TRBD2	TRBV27	TGTGCCAGCAGTTTAGGGACTAGCGGGAGCTACGAGCAGTACTTC	CASSLGTSGSYEQYF
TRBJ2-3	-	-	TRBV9	TGTGCCAGCAGCCCAGGGGGGGGAGGGCTAGCGGTAGATACGCAGTATTTT	CASSPGGGGLAVDTQYF
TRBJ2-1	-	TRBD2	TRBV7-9	TGTGCCAGCAGCTTAGCTGGTGCGGGAGGGCCCGATGAGCAGTTCTTC	CASSLAGAGGPDEQFF
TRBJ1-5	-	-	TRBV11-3	TGTGCCAGCAGCTCCGCCGGGGCCGGAGGGCATCAGCCCCAGCATTTT	CASSSAGAGGHQPQHF
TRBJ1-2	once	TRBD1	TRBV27	TGTGCCAGCAGTCCGACAGGGATCTATGGCTACACCTTC	CASSPTGIYGYTF
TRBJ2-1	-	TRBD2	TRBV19	TGTGCCAGTACCATGGGGGGGAAGCCCTCCTACAATGAGCAGTTCTTC	CASTMGGKPSYNEQFF
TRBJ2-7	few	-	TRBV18	TGTGCCAGCTCACCAGACAGTCCCTACGAGCAGTACTTC	CASSPDSPYEQYF
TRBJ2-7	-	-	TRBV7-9	TGTGCCAGCAGCGGCGGGACAGCCTACGAGCAGTACTTC	CASSGGTAYEQYF
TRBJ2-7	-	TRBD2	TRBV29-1	TGCAGCGTTGTAGGGACTAGCGGGAGAGGGGGACTCTACGAGCAGTACTTC	CSVVGTSGRGGLYEQYF
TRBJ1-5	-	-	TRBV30	TGTGCCTGGAGTTTCCCAGGCAGGTACGTGCAGCCCCAGCATTTT	CAWSFPGRYVQPQHF
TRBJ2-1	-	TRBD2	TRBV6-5	TGTGCCAGCAGTTATCTAGCGGGAGTCGGTGAGCAGTTCTTC	CASSYLAGVGEQFF
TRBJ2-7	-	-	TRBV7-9	TGTGCCAGCAGCCCCAGACAGAGCTCCTACGAGCAGTACTTC	CASSPRQSSYEQYF
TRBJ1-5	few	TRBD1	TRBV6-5	TGTGCCAGCAGTCTGGACAGGGATCAGCCCCAGCATTTT	CASSLDRDQPQHF
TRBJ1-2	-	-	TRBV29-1	TGCAGCGTTGAAAAGGGGTCGGTCCCCATCGGCTACACCTTC	CSVEKGSVPIGYTF
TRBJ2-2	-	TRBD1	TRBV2	TGTGCCAGCAGTAGGACCGGGACAGGTTCCAGGGAGCTGTTTTTT	CASSRTGTGSRELFF
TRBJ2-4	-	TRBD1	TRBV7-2	TGTGCCAGCAGCTTAGGGACAGGGGGCAGGGACATTCAGTACTTC	CASSLGTGGRDIQYF
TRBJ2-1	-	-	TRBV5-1	TGCGCCAGCAGCTTGGGTGGTGCGGGACGAGGGTACAATGAGCAGTTCTTC	CASSLGGAGRGYNEQFF
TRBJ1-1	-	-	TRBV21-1	TGTGCCAGCAGCAAAAGGTCGCAAGGGGGATCGGGCCGGATGACGAACACTGAAGCTTTCTTT	CASSKRSQGGSGRMTNTEAFF
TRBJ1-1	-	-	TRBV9	TGTGCCAGCAGCCCTGGGGGGGAAGCTTTCTTT	CASSPGGEAFF
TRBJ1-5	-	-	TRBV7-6	TGTGCCAGCAGCTTAGCGCCTTTAAGCAATCAGCCCCAGCATTTT	CASSLAPLSNQPQHF
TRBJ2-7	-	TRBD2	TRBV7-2	TGTGCCAGCAACGGACTAGCGGCTTCCTACGAGCAGTACTTC	CASNGLAASYEQYF
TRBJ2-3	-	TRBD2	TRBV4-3	TGCGCCAGCAGCCAAGTGACTAGCGGGGGGTTGGCTTATACGCAGTATTTT	CASSQVTSGGLAYTQYF
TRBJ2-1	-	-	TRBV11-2	TGTGCCAGCAGCTCGTTGACGGGACGCTCCTACAATGAGCAGTTCTTC	CASSSLTGRSYNEQFF
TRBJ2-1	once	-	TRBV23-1	TGCGCCAGCAGTCCAGGGTGCTACAATGAGCAGTTCTTC	CASSPGCYNEQFF
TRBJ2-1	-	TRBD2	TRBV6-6	TGTGCCAGCACCACCGGACTAGCGGAATACTACAATGAGCAGTTCTTC	CASTTGLAEYYNEQFF
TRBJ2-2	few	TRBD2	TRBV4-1	TGCGCCAGCAGCCAAGAGGGGCGGGGGACTAGCGGCACCGGGGAGCTGTTTTTT	CASSQEGRGTSGTGELFF
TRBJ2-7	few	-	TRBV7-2	TGTGCCAGCAGCTTAGCAGGACAACTGTACGAGCAGTACTTC	CASSLAGQLYEQYF
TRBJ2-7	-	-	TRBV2	TGTGCCAGCAGGGGATTTAGGGACTTCCTCGAGCAGTACTTC	CASRGFRDFLEQYF
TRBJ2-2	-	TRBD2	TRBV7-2	TGTGCCAGCAGGCGACTGGCGGGAGACACCGGGGAGCTGTTTTTT	CASRRLAGDTGELFF
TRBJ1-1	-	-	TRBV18	TGTGCCAGCTCACGGGGGCCAGAAAGTTTCTTT	CASSRGPESFF